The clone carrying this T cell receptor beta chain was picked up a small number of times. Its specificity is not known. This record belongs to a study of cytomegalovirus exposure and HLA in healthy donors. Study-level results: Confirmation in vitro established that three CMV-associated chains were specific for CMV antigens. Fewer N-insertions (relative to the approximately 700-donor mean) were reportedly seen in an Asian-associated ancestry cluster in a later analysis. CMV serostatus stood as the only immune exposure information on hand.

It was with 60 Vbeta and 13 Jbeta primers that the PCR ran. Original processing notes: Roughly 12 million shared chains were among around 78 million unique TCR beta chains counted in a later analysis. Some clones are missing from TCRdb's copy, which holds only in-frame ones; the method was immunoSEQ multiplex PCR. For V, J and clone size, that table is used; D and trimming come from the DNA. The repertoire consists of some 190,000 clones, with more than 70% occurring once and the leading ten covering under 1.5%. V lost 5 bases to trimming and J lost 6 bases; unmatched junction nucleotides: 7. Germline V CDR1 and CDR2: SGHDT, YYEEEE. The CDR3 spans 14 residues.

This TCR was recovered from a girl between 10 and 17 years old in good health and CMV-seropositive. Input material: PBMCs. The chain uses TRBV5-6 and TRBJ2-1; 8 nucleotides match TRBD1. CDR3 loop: CASSTGGTSNEQFF. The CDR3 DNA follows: TGTGCCAGCAGTACAGGGGGGACAAGCAATGAGCAGTTCTTC.